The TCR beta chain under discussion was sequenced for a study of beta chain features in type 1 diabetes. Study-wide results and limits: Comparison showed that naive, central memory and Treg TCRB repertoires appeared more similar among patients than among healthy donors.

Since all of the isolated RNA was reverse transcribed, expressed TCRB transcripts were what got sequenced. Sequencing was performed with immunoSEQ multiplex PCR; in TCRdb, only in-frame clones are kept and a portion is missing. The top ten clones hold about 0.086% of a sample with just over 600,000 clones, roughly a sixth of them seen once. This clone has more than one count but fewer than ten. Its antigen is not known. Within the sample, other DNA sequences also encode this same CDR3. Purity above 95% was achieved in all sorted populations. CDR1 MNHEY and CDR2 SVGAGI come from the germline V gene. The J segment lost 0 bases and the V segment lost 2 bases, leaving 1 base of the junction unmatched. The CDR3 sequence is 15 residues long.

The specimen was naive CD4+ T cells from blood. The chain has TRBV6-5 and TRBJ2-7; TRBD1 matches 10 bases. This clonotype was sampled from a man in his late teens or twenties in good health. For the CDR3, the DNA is TGTGCCAGCAGTTACCGGGACAGGGGCTCCTACGAGCAGTACTTC. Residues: CASSYRDRGSYEQYF.